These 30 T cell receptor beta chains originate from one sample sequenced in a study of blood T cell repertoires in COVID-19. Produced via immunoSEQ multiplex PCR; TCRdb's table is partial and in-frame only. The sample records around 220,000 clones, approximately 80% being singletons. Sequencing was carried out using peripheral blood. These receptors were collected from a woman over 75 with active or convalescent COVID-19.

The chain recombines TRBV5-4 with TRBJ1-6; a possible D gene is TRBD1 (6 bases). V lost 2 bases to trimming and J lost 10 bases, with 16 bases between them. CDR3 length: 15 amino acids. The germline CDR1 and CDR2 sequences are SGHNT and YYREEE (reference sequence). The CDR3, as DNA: TGTGCCAGCAGCTTCCTACAGGGAGGGAGCTCACCCCTCCACTTT. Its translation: CASSFLQGGSSPLHF.

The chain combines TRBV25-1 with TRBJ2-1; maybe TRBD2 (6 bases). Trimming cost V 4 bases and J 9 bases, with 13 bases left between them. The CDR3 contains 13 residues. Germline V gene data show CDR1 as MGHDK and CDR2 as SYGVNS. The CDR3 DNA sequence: TGTGCCAGCAGTGGTAATGGGGGAGGTGAGCAGTTCTTC. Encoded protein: CASSGNGGGEQFF.

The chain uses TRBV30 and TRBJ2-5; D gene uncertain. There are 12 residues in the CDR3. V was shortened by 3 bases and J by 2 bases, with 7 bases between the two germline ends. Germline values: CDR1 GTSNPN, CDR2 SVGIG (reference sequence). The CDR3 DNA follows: TGTGCCTGGAGAATTCTTCAAGAGACCCAGTACTTC. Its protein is CAWRILQETQYF.

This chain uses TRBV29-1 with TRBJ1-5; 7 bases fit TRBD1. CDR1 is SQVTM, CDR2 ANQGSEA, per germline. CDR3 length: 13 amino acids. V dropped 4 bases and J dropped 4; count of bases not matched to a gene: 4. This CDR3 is CSVGTGRNQPQHF. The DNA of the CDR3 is TGCAGCGTTGGGACAGGCAGGAATCAGCCCCAGCATTTT.

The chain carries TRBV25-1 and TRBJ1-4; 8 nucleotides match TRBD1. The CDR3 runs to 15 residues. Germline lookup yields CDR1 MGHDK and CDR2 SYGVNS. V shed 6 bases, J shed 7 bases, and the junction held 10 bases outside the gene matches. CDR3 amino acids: CASRKQGDGIEKLFF. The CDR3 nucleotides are TGTGCCAGCAGGAAACAGGGGGACGGAATTGAAAAACTGTTTTTT. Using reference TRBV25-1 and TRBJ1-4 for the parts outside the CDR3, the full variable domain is EADIYQTPRYLVIGTGKKITLECSQTMGHDKMYWYQQDPGMELHLIHYSYGVNSTEKGDLSSESTVSRIRTEHFPLTLESARPSHTSQYLCASRKQGDGIEKLFFGSGTQLSVL.

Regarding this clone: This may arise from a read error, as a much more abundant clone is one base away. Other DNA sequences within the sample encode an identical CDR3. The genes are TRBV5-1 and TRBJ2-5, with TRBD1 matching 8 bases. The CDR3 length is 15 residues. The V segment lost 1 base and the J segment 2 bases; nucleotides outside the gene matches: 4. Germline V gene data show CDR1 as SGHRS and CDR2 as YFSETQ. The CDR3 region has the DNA TGCGCCAGCAGCTTGCAGGGGACAGGTCAAGAGACCCAGTACTTC. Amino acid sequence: CASSLQGTGQETQYF.

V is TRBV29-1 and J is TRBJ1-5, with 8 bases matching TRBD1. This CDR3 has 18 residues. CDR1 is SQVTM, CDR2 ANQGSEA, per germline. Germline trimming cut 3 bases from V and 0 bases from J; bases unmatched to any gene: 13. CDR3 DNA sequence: TGCAGCGTTGAGTCGACAGGGGCAGGGGATAGTAGCAATCAGCCCCAGCATTTT. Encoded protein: CSVESTGAGDSSNQPQHF.

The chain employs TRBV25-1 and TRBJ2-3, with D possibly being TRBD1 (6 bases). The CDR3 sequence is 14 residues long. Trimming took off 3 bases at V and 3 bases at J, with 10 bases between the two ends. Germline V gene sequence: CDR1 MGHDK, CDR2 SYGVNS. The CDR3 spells CASSDIRGTDTQYF. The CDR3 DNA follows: TGTGCCAGCAGTGATATAAGGGGGACAGATACGCAGTATTTT.

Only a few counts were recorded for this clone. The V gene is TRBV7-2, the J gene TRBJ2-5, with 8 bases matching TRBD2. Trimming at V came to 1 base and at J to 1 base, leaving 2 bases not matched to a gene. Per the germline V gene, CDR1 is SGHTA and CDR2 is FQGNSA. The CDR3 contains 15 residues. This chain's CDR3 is CASSLGGLVQETQYF. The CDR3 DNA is TGTGCCAGCAGCTTAGGGGGACTAGTCCAAGAGACCCAGTACTTC.

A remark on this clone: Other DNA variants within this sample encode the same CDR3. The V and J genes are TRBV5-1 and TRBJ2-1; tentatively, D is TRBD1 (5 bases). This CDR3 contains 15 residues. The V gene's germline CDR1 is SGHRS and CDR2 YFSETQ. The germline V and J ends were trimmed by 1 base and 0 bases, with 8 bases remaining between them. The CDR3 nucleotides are TGCGCCAGCAGCTTGCAGGGAAGCTCCTACAATGAGCAGTTCTTC. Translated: CASSLQGSSYNEQFF.

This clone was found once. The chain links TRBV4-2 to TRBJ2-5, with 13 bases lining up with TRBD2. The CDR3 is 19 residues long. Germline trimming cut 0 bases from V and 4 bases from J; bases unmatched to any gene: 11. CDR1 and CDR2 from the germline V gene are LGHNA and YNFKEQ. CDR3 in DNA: TGTGCCAGCAGCCAAGATCCCGGGACTAGCGGGGTCGGAGGAGAGACCCAGTACTTC. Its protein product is CASSQDPGTSGVGGETQYF.

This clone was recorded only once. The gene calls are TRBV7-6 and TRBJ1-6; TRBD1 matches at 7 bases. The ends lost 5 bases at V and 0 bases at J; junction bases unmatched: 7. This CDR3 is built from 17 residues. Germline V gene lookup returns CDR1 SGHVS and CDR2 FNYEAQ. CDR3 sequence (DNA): TGTGCCAGCAGCCCGCAGACAGGGAGCTCCTATAATTCACCCCTCCACTTT. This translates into CASSPQTGSSYNSPLHF.

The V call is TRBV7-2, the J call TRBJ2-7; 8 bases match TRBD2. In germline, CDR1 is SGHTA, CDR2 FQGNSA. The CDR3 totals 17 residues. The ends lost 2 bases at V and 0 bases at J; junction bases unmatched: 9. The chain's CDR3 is CASSLMAGGPSSYEQYF. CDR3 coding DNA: TGTGCCAGCAGCTTAATGGCGGGAGGTCCTAGCTCCTACGAGCAGTACTTC.

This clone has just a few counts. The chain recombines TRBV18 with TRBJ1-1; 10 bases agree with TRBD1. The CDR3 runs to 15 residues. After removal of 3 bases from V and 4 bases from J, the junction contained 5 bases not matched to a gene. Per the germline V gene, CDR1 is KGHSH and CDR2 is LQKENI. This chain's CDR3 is CASSPVRTGGTEAFF. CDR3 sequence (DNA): TGTGCCAGCTCACCTGTCAGGACAGGGGGCACTGAAGCTTTCTTT.

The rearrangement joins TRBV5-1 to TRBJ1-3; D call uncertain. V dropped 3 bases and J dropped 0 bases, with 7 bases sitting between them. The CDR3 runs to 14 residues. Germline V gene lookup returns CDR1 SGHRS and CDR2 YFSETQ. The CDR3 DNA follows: TGCGCCAGCAGCTCGAGCACCTCTGGAAACACCATATATTTT. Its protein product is CASSSSTSGNTIYF.

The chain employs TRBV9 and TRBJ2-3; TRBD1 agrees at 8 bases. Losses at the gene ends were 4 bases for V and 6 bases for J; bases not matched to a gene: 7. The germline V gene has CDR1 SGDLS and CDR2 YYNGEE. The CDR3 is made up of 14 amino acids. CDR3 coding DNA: TGTGCCAGCAGCACCTCAGGGGGCAGGGATACGCAGTATTTT. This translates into CASSTSGGRDTQYF.

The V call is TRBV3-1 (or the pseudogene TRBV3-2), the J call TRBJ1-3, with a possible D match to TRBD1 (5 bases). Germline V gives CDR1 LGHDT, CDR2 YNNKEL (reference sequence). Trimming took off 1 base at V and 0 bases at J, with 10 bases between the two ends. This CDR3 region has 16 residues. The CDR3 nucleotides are TGTGCCAGCAGCCAAGGTTCAGGGAACTCTGGAAACACCATATATTTT. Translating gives CASSQGSGNSGNTIYF.

CDR3 coding DNA: TGTGCCAGCAGCCGCGACAGGCTCACCTTCTCTGGAAACACCATATATTTT. Amino acid sequence: CASSRDRLTFSGNTIYF. The chain uses TRBV11-2 and TRBJ1-3; TRBD1 is a possible D gene (6 bases). V was shortened by 5 bases and J by 0 bases, with 17 bases between the two germline ends. Germline CDR1 reads SGHAT; CDR2 reads FQNNGV. This CDR3 contains 17 residues.

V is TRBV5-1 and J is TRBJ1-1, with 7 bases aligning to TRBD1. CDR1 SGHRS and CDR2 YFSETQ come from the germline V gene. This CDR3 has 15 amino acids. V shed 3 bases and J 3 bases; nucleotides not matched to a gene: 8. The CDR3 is CASSWPKTGDTEAFF. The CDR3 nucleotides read TGCGCCAGCAGCTGGCCGAAAACAGGGGACACTGAAGCTTTCTTT.

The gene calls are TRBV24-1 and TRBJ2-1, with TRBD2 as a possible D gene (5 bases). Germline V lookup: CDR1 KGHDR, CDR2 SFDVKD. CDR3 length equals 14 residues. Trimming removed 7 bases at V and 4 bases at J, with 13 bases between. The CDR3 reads CATSGLGGYNEQFF. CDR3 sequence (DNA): TGTGCCACCAGCGGCCTAGGAGGTTACAATGAGCAGTTCTTC.

Written as DNA, the CDR3 is TGCGCCAGCAGCTTGGAGGGACAGGGTTGGGACACTGAAGCTTTCTTT. As protein: CASSLEGQGWDTEAFF. This chain connects TRBV5-1 to TRBJ1-1, with 9 bases matching TRBD1. This CDR3 has 16 amino acids. Germline trimming cut 0 bases from V and 3 bases from J; bases unmatched to any gene: 6. CDR1 is SGHRS and CDR2 is YFSETQ in the germline V gene.

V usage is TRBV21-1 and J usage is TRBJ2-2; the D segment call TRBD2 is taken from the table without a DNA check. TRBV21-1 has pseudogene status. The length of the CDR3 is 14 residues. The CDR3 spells CASSRTGGIGELFF. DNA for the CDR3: TGTGCCAGCTCCCGGACGGGGGGGATCGGGGAGCTGTTTTTT.

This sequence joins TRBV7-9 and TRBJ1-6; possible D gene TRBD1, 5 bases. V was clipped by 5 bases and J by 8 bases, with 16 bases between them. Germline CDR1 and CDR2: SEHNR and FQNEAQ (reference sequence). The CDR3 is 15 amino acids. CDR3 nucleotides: TGTGCCAGCAGCCGAAGGGAGGGGAAGGATTCACCCCTCCACTTT. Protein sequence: CASSRREGKDSPLHF.

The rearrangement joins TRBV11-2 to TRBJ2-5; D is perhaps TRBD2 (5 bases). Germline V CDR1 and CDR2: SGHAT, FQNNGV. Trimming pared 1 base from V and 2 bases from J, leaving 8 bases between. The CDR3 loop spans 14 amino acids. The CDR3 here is CASSLASQQETQYF. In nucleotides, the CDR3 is TGTGCCAGCAGCTTAGCTAGCCAACAAGAGACCCAGTACTTC. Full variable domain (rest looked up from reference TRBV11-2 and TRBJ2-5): EAGVAQSPRYKIIEKRQSVAFWCNPISGHATLYWYQQILGQGPKLLIQFQNNGVVDDSQLPKDRFSAERLKGVDSTLKIQPAKLEDSAVYLCASSLASQQETQYFGPGTRLLVL.

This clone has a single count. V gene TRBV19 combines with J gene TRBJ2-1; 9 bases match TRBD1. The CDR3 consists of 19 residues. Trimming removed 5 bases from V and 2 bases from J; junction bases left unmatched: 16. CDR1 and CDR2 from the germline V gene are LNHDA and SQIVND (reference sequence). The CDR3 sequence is CASSQNLVRRTGAYNEQFF. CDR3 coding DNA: TGTGCCAGTAGTCAGAACCTGGTAAGACGGACAGGGGCCTACAATGAGCAGTTCTTC.

The CDR3: CASSLESSLPGELFF. CDR3 DNA sequence: TGTGCCAGCAGCTTAGAAAGTAGTCTGCCCGGGGAGCTGTTTTTT. The chain has TRBV7-2 and TRBJ2-2; D gene unclear. The ends were cut back, 1 base at V and 6 bases at J, with 12 bases in the middle. The CDR3 is made up of 15 amino acids. Germline values: CDR1 SGHTA, CDR2 FQGNSA.

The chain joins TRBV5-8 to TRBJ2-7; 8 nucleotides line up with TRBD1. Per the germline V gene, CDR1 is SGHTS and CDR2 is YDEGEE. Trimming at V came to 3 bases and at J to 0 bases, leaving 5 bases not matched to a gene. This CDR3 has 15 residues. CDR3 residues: CASSSGTGYSYEQYF. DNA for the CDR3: TGTGCCAGCAGCTCCGGGACAGGTTACTCCTACGAGCAGTACTTC.

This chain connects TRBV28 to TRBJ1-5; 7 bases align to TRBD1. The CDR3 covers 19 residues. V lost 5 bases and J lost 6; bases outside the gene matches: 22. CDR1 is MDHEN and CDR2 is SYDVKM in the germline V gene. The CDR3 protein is CASSPLTGASFGRSQPQHF. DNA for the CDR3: TGTGCCAGCAGTCCCCTAACAGGGGCATCCTTCGGGCGCAGTCAGCCCCAGCATTTT.

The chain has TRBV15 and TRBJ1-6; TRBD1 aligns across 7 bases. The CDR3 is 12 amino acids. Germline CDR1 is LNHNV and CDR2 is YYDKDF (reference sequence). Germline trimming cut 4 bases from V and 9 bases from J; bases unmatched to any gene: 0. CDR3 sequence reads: CATSNRGSPLHF. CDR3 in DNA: TGTGCCACCAGCAACAGGGGTTCACCCCTCCACTTT.

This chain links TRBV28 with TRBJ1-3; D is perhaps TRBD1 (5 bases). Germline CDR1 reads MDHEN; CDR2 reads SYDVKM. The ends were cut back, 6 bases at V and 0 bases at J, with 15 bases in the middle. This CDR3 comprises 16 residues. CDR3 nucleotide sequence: TGTGCCAGCAGCTCGCCACCAGGGATCTCTGGAAACACCATATATTTT. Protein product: CASSSPPGISGNTIYF.